The 6 T cell receptor beta chains listed next were all sequenced from one sample in a study of blood T cell repertoires in COVID-19. The protocol was immunoSEQ multiplex PCR, while the TCRdb copy is restricted to in-frame clones and leaves out a portion. The sample lists about 88,000 clones; about nine tenths were seen once. Sequencing was performed on peripheral blood. The receptors come from a male donor with acute or convalescent COVID-19.

This clone was observed a few times. The rearrangement links TRBV6-5 to TRBJ1-1; unclear D gene. In germline, CDR1 is MNHEY, CDR2 SVGAGI. Trimming stripped 6 bases from V and 1 base from J, with 9 bases between. The CDR3 covers 13 residues. The DNA of the CDR3 is TGTGCCAGCAGCCTGGCTAGGAACACTGAAGCTTTCTTT. Encoded protein: CASSLARNTEAFF.

V usage is TRBV25-1 and J usage is TRBJ1-4, with TRBD1 matching over 9 bases. This CDR3 contains 16 residues. V shed 1 base and J 8 bases; nucleotides not matched to a gene: 8. Per germline, CDR1 MGHDK and CDR2 SYGVNS. DNA of the CDR3: TGTGCCAGCAGTGAATTGGGGGACAGGGTTGGGGAAAAACTGTTTTTT. Translated: CASSELGDRVGEKLFF. The full variable domain, completed using reference TRBV25-1 and TRBJ1-4, is EADIYQTPRYLVIGTGKKITLECSQTMGHDKMYWYQQDPGMELHLIHYSYGVNSTEKGDLSSESTVSRIRTEHFPLTLESARPSHTSQYLCASSELGDRVGEKLFFGSGTQLSVL.

The rearrangement uses TRBV3-1 (or the pseudogene TRBV3-2) and TRBJ2-3, with 10 bases that match TRBD2. Germline CDR1 and CDR2: LGHDT and YNNKEL (reference sequence). V dropped 2 bases and J dropped 4; count of bases not matched to a gene: 3. The length of the CDR3 is 15 residues. CDR3 DNA: TGTGCCAGCAGCCAAATAGCGGGGGGCGCAGATACGCAGTATTTT. Translating gives CASSQIAGGADTQYF.

The chain employs TRBV27 and TRBJ1-5, with a weak D call TRBD1 (6 bases). The CDR3 runs 15 residues. The germline gives CDR1 MNHEY, CDR2 SMNVEV (reference sequence). The ends were cut back, 5 bases at V and 0 bases at J, with 11 bases in the middle. The CDR3 region has the DNA TGTGCCAGCAGTCCCCTGGACAGTAGCAATCAGCCCCAGCATTTT. Translated, it gives CASSPLDSSNQPQHF.

The CDR3 reads CASSELAGSTDTQYF. The CDR3 DNA sequence: TGTGCCAGTAGTGAACTAGCGGGAAGCACAGATACGCAGTATTTT. The chain recombines TRBV19 with TRBJ2-3; 10 bases line up with TRBD2. After removal of 5 bases from V and 0 bases from J, the junction contained 2 bases not matched to a gene. Germline-derived CDR1 and CDR2 are LNHDA and SQIVND (reference sequence). The CDR3 runs to 15 residues.

The chain recombines TRBV19 with TRBJ2-1, with 10 bases matching TRBD1. The germline V gene encodes CDR1 LNHDA and CDR2 SQIVND (reference sequence). Trimming cost V 4 bases and J 6 bases; bases outside gene matches: 9. The CDR3 is made up of 16 amino acids. The CDR3 region is CASSKTGGAFGNEQFF. The DNA of the CDR3 is TGTGCCAGTAGTAAGACAGGGGGCGCTTTCGGCAATGAGCAGTTCTTC.